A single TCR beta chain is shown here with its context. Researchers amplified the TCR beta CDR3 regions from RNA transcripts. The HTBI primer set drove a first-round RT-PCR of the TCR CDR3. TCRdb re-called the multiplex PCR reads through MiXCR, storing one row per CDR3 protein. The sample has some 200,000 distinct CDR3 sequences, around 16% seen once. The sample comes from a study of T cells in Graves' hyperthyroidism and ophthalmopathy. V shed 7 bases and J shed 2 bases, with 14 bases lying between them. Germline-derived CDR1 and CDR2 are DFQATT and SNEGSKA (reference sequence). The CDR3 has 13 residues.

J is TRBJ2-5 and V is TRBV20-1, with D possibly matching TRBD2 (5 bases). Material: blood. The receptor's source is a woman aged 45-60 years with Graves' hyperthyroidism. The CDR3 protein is CSGTRVGQETQYF. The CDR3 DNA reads TGCAGTGGCACTAGGGTTGGACAAGAGACCCAGTACTTC.